This T cell receptor (beta chain) emerged from a study of T cell responses to AZD1222 COVID-19 vaccine (dated by TCRdb to the early 2020s). General notes on the study: AZD1222 recipients given second doses at about 4 weeks or at about 12 weeks were pooled, since spike-specific TCR depth and breadth were not found to differ between the two schedules. TCR sequencing covered some 250 trial participants: 200 to 210 given two doses of AZD1222 and 26 given two doses of MenACWY control vaccine. Trial participants were enrolled into age subgroups of 18-55, 56-69 and 70-plus years, which contained approximately 150, 28 and 58 TCR-sequenced participants, respectively.

Reading the label with the study, this specimen's time point is: baseline before first vaccination. Vaccinee samples were obtained from the UK trials COV001 and COV002, which included a single-blind randomized controlled phase 2/3 trial of AZD1222 (ChAdOx1 nCoV-19) in healthy adults. For TCRbeta chain sequencing, PBMC samples were collected from trial participants at day 0 and at day 28 after the second dose. This clone was seen only once. This clone's antigen is unknown. Nothing much larger sits one base from this clone, and base qualities are not available. The CDR3 regions of human TCRbeta chains were analyzed by immunosequencing. On the study's bioinformatics: Repertoire TCRs were checked for matches against a reference library of SARS-CoV-2-specific TCRs that had been generated using the MIRA antigen-specificity platform. Breadth was defined as the fraction of unique TCRs that were SARS-CoV-2-associated, and depth was defined as the fraction of total T cells that were SARS-CoV-2-associated. Using the MIRA data, every spike-specific TCR was mapped to the spike region that the TCR reacted to and assigned to either a CD4 or a CD8 class. Log10-transformed breadth and depth values were compared by one-way ANOVA with Sidak's multiple comparisons tests. Sourced from immuneACCESS, this table was stored by TCRdb with only in-frame sequences that have V and J called. A share of the clones is absent; for the studies checked, an unresolved V gene accounts for under half, and the remainder has no known explanation. Clone size and V and J calls were adopted from that table, with D and trimming inferred from the DNA. The sample includes about 130,000 clones, with over 75% observed a single time. 2.8% of the sample belongs to the ten largest clones.

What the study reported, not specific to this receptor: The vaccine-associated CD4 TCRs covered the entire spike protein, and the dominant responses fell in regions 160-218 and 743-854. Reportedly, close to half of the unique spike-specific TCRs recognized epitopes lying outside the regions that are mutated in the B.1.351 and B.1.1.7 variants. Because no samples from the day 14 peak response were available, repertoires could be characterized only after the peak T cell response. Participants were mostly white British and included more females than males, and it was suggested by the authors that clonal diversity may have been underestimated. The 56-69-year group was small, and its depth increase did not reach significance, likely because of low power. Spike-specific TCR breadth and depth rose significantly after two AZD1222 doses compared with day 0 and with MenACWY recipients. Conclusions about previously exposed vaccinees are limited because only a handful of AZD1222 recipients were SARS-CoV-2 seropositive at baseline.

CDR1 MNHEY and CDR2 SVGAGI are derived from the germline V gene. The CDR3 holds 14 amino acids from the cysteine to the phenylalanine. CDR3 DNA only is kept here, 42 bases in frame from base 1. Germline trimming: 2 bases from V, 3 bases from J; junction bases outside gene matches: 3. The sequences come from peripheral blood, collected on day 0 of AZD1222 vaccination. The sequence was obtained from an adult in good health. The sequence links TRBV6-5 to TRBJ2-7; 8 central nucleotides agree with TRBD1. At the DNA level, the sequence is TGTGCCAGCAGTTACCAAACAGGGGGCTACGAGCAGTACTTC. This yields the protein CASSYQTGGYEQYF.